Below are 6 T cell receptor beta chains sequenced from a single sample in a study of cytomegalovirus exposure and HLA in healthy donors. Both 60 Vbeta primers and 13 Jbeta primers went into the PCR. Assay: immunoSEQ multiplex PCR; the TCRdb copy retains only in-frame clones and omits some. The table lists about 110,000 clones, roughly two thirds of them singletons. Sequenced material: PBMCs. All receptors come from a female donor in good health and CMV-seronegative.

This chain connects TRBV5-6 to TRBJ2-1; weak D call: TRBD2 (7 bases). The germline V gene encodes CDR1 SGHDT and CDR2 YYEEEE. This CDR3 contains 16 residues. V dropped 0 bases and J dropped 8 bases, with 18 bases sitting between them. In DNA, the CDR3 is TGTGCCAGCAGCTTGGGCACAGGGTTCGGGGGGCATGAGCAGTTCTTC. Translated, it gives CASSLGTGFGGHEQFF.

The DNA of the CDR3 is TGTGCCAGTAGTTTGTTAGCGGGACGTGAGCAGTTCTTC. Amino acid sequence: CASSLLAGREQFF. This chain joins TRBV19 and TRBJ2-1; 8 bases line up with TRBD2. Trimming at V came to 5 bases and at J to 9 bases, leaving 6 bases not matched to a gene. Germline assignment: CDR1 LNHDA and CDR2 SQIVND (reference sequence). The CDR3 spans 13 residues.

CDR3 in amino acids: CASSVGSGKNNEQFF. The DNA of the CDR3 is TGTGCCAGCAGCGTAGGAAGCGGAAAGAACAATGAGCAGTTCTTC. V usage is TRBV9 and J usage is TRBJ2-1; possibly TRBD2 for D (5 bases). The CDR3 is made up of 15 amino acids. Trimming shortened V by 0 bases and J by 5 bases, and 12 bases separated the two germline ends. The germline V gene has CDR1 SGDLS and CDR2 YYNGEE.

The chain employs TRBV2 and TRBJ2-7, with D perhaps TRBD2 (5 bases). Trimming cost V 1 base and J 2 bases, with 15 bases left between them. There are 16 residues in the CDR3. The germline gives CDR1 SNHLY, CDR2 FYNNEI. The CDR3 nucleotides are TGTGCCAGCAGTGAAGTCGCTAGCCTTAACCCCTACGAGCAGTACTTC. Translating gives CASSEVASLNPYEQYF.

This sequence joins TRBV9 and TRBJ2-7; the match to TRBD2 covers 9 bases. With 3 bases clipped from V and 5 bases from J, the junction kept 12 bases outside the gene matches. This CDR3 region has 16 residues. CDR1 SGDLS and CDR2 YYNGEE come from the germline V gene. CDR3 loop: CASSGKAGGASDEQYF. The DNA for the CDR3 is TGTGCCAGCAGCGGTAAAGCGGGGGGAGCTAGCGACGAGCAGTACTTC.

The V call is TRBV29-1, the J call TRBJ2-5; 10 bases map to TRBD1. V shed 7 bases and J 2 bases; nucleotides not matched to a gene: 16. The CDR3 is 17 residues long. The V gene's germline CDR1 is SQVTM and CDR2 ANQGSEA. This CDR3 is CSAEPRQGAVDQETQYF. In DNA form, the CDR3 reads TGCAGCGCCGAACCCAGACAGGGGGCAGTGGATCAAGAGACCCAGTACTTC.